This T cell receptor beta chain was captured in a study of Ad26.COV2.S vaccination and SARS-CoV-2 variants. Across the whole study: Doses of Ad26.COV2.S were injected into muscle once or twice, 56 days apart. Findings of the study overall: Compared with placebo recipients, vaccine recipients had higher spike-specific TCR breadth. After vaccination, reports described spike-specific CD8+ and CD4+ T cell responses as showing substantial breadth.

Treatment meaning: around 19 received Ad26.COV2.S at low or high dose, single or two shots; a few received placebo; per-sample allocation not given. Repertoires come from day 63 after the first vaccine or placebo injection. The assay was immunoSEQ multiplex PCR, and TCRdb's table has in-frame clones only and misses some. The sample carries more than 400,000 clones, around 92% recorded once. A note on this clone: No antigen is known for it.

Sample: peripheral blood, taken in a trial of Ad26.COV2.S vaccine versus placebo. This sequence was found in a person between 18 and 65 years old who received the Ad26.COV2.S COVID-19 vaccine or a placebo.

The CDR3 protein is CASSQNRANNQPQHF. The CDR3 coding sequence is TGTGCCAGCAGCCAAAACAGGGCCAACAATCAGCCCCAGCATTTT. V and J are TRBV3-1 (or the pseudogene TRBV3-2) and TRBJ1-5; a possible D gene is TRBD1 (6 bases). The CDR3 is 15 residues long. Germline assignment: CDR1 LGHDT and CDR2 YNNKEL (reference sequence). V was trimmed by 2 bases and J by 3 bases, leaving 11 bases between them.